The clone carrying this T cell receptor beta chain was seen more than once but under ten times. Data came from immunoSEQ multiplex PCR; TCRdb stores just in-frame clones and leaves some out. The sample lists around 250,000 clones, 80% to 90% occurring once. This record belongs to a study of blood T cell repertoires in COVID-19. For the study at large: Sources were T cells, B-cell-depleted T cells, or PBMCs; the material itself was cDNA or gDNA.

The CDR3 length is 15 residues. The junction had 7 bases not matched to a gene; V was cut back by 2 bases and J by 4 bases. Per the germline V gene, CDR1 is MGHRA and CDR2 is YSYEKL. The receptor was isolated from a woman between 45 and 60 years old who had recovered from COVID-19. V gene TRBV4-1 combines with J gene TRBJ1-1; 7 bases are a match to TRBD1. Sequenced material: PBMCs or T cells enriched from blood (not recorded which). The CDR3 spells CASSQHWTGGTEAFF. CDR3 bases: TGCGCCAGCAGCCAACACTGGACAGGAGGCACTGAAGCTTTCTTT.